This T cell receptor (beta chain) was found in a study of cytomegalovirus exposure and HLA in healthy donors. Findings of the study overall: Sequencing likely produced, as an artifact, a cluster of highly shared sequence variants. In vitro data verified a few CMV-associated chains as specific for CMV antigens. A later analysis by the authors found several of the most significant clusters apparently linked to common viral pathogens.

Use of 60 Vbeta and 13 Jbeta primers characterized the PCR. Profiled with immunoSEQ multiplex PCR; TCRdb holds only in-frame clones, not every one. The repertoire has about 150,000 clones, more than 60% of them found once; the top ten carry 3% to 3.5%. Regarding this clone: Its antigen is unknown.

V shed 2 bases and J shed 2 bases, with 10 bases lying between them. This CDR3 has 13 residues. CDR1 GTSNPN and CDR2 SVGIG come from the germline V gene (reference sequence). The chain uses TRBV30 and TRBJ2-7, with a tentative D call TRBD1 (5 bases). Sequencing was done on a sample of PBMCs. The clonotype originates from a woman between 50 and 59 years old in good health and CMV-seropositive. The CDR3 sequence: CAWSQGRTYEQYF. CDR3 nucleotides: TGTGCCTGGAGTCAGGGCAGAACCTACGAGCAGTACTTC. Filled out from reference TRBV30 and TRBJ2-7, the complete variable domain reads SQTIHQWPATLVQPVGSPLSLECTVEGTSNPNLYWYRQAAGRGLQLLFYSVGIGQISSEVPQNLSASRPQDRQFILSSKKLLLSDSGFYLCAWSQGRTYEQYFGPGTRLTVT.